This T cell receptor (beta chain) was sequenced for a study of regulatory T cells in long-lasting Graves disease. The overall study: The term persistent Graves' disease signified upward of 5 years on antithyroid drugs with positive TSH receptor antibodies.

Combining iRepertoire HTBI primers with Arm-PCR of CDR3 regions, the authors built TCR beta libraries. TCRdb itself ran the multiplex PCR reads through MiXCR, one entry per CDR3 protein. The table shows around 460,000 distinct CDR3 sequences, with 20% to 25% occurring only once. This clonotype was recorded a few times. Regarding time point: persistent/refractory GD, antithyroid drugs over 5 years with positive TRAb. Following extraction of RNA from PBMCs, that RNA was used to make the TCR library. This CDR3 is 18 amino acids long. Germline lookup yields CDR1 SEHNR and CDR2 FQNEAQ (reference sequence). The germline V and J ends were trimmed by 5 bases and 3 bases, with 23 bases remaining between them.

The clonotype comes from a female donor with Graves disease. The rearrangement uses TRBV7-9 and TRBJ1-3; TRBD1 is a possible D gene (5 bases). The source was peripheral blood mononuclear cells (PBMCs), collected when the disease was refractory, from a patient treated with antithyroid drugs. CDR3 amino acids: CASSAGSYPGSVGNTIYF. The CDR3, as DNA: TGTGCCAGCAGCGCAGGAAGCTATCCAGGGAGTGTTGGAAACACCATATATTTT.